This T cell receptor beta chain was documented in a study of T cell responses to AZD1222 COVID-19 vaccine. The protocol was immunoSEQ multiplex PCR, while the TCRdb copy is restricted to in-frame clones and leaves out a portion. The repertoire consists of fewer than 120,000 clones, with 80% to 95% occurring once and the leading ten covering about 2.5%. Trimming stripped 0 bases from V and 3 bases from J, with 11 bases between. Per germline, CDR1 LGHNA and CDR2 YNFKEQ. This CDR3 is 16 amino acids long. The material was peripheral blood, obtained 28 days after the second AZD1222 dose. The TCR sequence derives from an adult who received the AZD1222 COVID-19 vaccine. The rearrangement joins TRBV4-2 to TRBJ2-2, with D possibly called TRBD1 or TRBD2 (6 bases each). CDR3 sequence: CASSQEKGGHTGELFF. The CDR3 DNA follows: TGTGCCAGCAGCCAAGAGAAGGGGGGACACACCGGGGAGCTGTTTTTT.